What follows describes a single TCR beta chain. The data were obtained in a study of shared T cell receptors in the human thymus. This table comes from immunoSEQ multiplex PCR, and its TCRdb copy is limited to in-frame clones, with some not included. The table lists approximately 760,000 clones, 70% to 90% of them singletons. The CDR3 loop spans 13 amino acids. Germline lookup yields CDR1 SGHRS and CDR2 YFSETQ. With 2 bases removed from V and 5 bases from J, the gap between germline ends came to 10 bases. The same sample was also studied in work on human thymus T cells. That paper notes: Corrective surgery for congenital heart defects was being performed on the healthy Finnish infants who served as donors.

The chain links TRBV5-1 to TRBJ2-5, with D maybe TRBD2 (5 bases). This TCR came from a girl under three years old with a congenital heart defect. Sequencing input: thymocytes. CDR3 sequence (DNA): TGCGCCAGCAGCTTAGGAGGTCGCGAGACCCAGTACTTC. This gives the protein CASSLGGRETQYF. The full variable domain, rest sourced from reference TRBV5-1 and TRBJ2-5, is KAGVTQTPRYLIKTRGQQVTLSCSPISGHRSVSWYQQTPGQGLQFLFEYFSETQRNKGNFPGRFSGRQFSNSRSEMNVSTLELGDSALYLCASSLGGRETQYFGPGTRLLVL.